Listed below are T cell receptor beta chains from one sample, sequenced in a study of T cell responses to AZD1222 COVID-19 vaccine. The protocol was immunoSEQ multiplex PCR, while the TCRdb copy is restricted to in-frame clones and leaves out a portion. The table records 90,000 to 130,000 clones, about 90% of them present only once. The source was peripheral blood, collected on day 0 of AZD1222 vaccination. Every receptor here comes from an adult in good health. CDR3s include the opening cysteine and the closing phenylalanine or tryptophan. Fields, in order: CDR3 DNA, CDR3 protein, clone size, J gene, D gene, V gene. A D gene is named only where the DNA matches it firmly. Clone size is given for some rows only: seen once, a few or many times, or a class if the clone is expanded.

CDR3nt: TGTGCCAGCAGCTTAGTCCCCAGGGACCAGTACTTC
CDR3aa: CASSLVPRDQYF
abundance: once
j_gene: TRBJ2-5
d_gene: .
v_gene: TRBV11-3

CDR3nt: TGTGCCAGCAGTCAACCAGACCTGGGGCCCCTCTATGGCTACACCTTC
CDR3aa: CASSQPDLGPLYGYTF
abundance: once
j_gene: TRBJ1-2
d_gene: .
v_gene: TRBV28

CDR3nt: TGTGCCAGCTCACCGGCTGAGGGGAACTATGGCTACACCTTC
CDR3aa: CASSPAEGNYGYTF
abundance: .
j_gene: TRBJ1-2
d_gene: .
v_gene: TRBV18

CDR3nt: TGTGCCAGCAGCTCCCTACTAGCGGGGGGGCCAGATACGCAGTATTTT
CDR3aa: CASSSLLAGGPDTQYF
abundance: once
j_gene: TRBJ2-3
d_gene: TRBD2
v_gene: TRBV5-8

CDR3nt: TGTGCCAGCCGCCAACCGGGACAGGGACACTATGGCTACACCTTC
CDR3aa: CASRQPGQGHYGYTF
abundance: once
j_gene: TRBJ1-2
d_gene: TRBD1
v_gene: TRBV6-5

CDR3nt: TGCGCCAGCAGTACCGGGACAGCCAACACCGGGGAGCTGTTTTTT
CDR3aa: CASSTGTANTGELFF
abundance: .
j_gene: TRBJ2-2
d_gene: TRBD1
v_gene: TRBV10-1

CDR3nt: TGTGCCAGCGGAGGAGGGTTGAGGGCCTACGAGCAGTACTTC
CDR3aa: CASGGGLRAYEQYF
abundance: .
j_gene: TRBJ2-7
d_gene: .
v_gene: TRBV28

CDR3nt: TGCAGCACAAAGGCGGGGCAAGAGACCCAGTACTTC
CDR3aa: CSTKAGQETQYF
abundance: .
j_gene: TRBJ2-5
d_gene: .
v_gene: TRBV29-1

CDR3nt: TGTGCCAGCCTACGGGACCTGGGGTCACCCCTCCACTTT
CDR3aa: CASLRDLGSPLHF
abundance: .
j_gene: TRBJ1-6
d_gene: .
v_gene: TRBV28

CDR3nt: TGTGCCAGCAGCACGGATATGGGGCGGGGTGGCTACACCTTC
CDR3aa: CASSTDMGRGGYTF
abundance: .
j_gene: TRBJ1-2
d_gene: .
v_gene: TRBV5-6

CDR3nt: TGTGCCAGCAGCTCCCCGGTCCAGGGGACGGGGTATGGCTACACCTTC
CDR3aa: CASSSPVQGTGYGYTF
abundance: .
j_gene: TRBJ1-2
d_gene: .
v_gene: TRBV9

CDR3nt: TGTGCCAGCACCCAAAGGGACAGGGCTCAGCCCCAGCATTTT
CDR3aa: CASTQRDRAQPQHF
abundance: .
j_gene: TRBJ1-5
d_gene: TRBD1
v_gene: TRBV6-6

CDR3nt: TGTGCCAGCAGTTTATGGGCTTTCGGGGGAAACACTGAAGCTTTCTTT
CDR3aa: CASSLWAFGGNTEAFF
abundance: .
j_gene: TRBJ1-1
d_gene: .
v_gene: TRBV28

CDR3nt: TGCGCCAGCAGCGAACAGGGTAGCTCTGGGGCCAACGTCCTGACTTTC
CDR3aa: CASSEQGSSGANVLTF
abundance: .
j_gene: TRBJ2-6
d_gene: .
v_gene: TRBV5-1

CDR3nt: TGTGCCAGCAGCCAAGTACCGGGACAGGGGTCCAATCCTCAAGAGACCCAGTACTTC
CDR3aa: CASSQVPGQGSNPQETQYF
abundance: .
j_gene: TRBJ2-5
d_gene: TRBD1
v_gene: TRBV4-2

CDR3nt: TGTGCCAGTAGCCCAGGGGGTCTTCTTGGAAACACCATATATTTT
CDR3aa: CASSPGGLLGNTIYF
abundance: .
j_gene: TRBJ1-3
d_gene: TRBD1
v_gene: TRBV19

CDR3nt: TGTGCCAGCAGCAACCGACAGGGGCAGACCTATAATTCACCCCTCCACTTT
CDR3aa: CASSNRQGQTYNSPLHF
abundance: .
j_gene: TRBJ1-6
d_gene: TRBD1
v_gene: TRBV27

CDR3nt: TGTGCCAGCAGCGTGGCTCGGTGGGGGGAAGCTTTCTTT
CDR3aa: CASSVARWGEAFF
abundance: .
j_gene: TRBJ1-1
d_gene: .
v_gene: TRBV12-3/TRBV12-4

CDR3nt: TGCGCCAGCAGCCAGGGGGGCGGAGCGGGGCCCGCAGATACGCAGTATTTT
CDR3aa: CASSQGGGAGPADTQYF
abundance: .
j_gene: TRBJ2-3
d_gene: .
v_gene: TRBV4-1

CDR3nt: TGTGCCAGCAGCTTAGGCGGCGTAGAGACCCAGTACTTC
CDR3aa: CASSLGGVETQYF
abundance: .
j_gene: TRBJ2-5
d_gene: .
v_gene: TRBV7-8

CDR3nt: TGTGCCAGCAGCACGGGTGGGGCTAATGAAAAACTGTTTTTT
CDR3aa: CASSTGGANEKLFF
abundance: .
j_gene: TRBJ1-4
d_gene: .
v_gene: TRBV6-1

CDR3nt: TGTGCCAGCAGCTTAGACAGGGATAATTCACCCCTCCACTTT
CDR3aa: CASSLDRDNSPLHF
abundance: .
j_gene: TRBJ1-6
d_gene: TRBD1
v_gene: TRBV5-4

CDR3nt: TGTGCCAGCAGTGAGGAGACCCCGAGGAATGAGCAGTTCTTC
CDR3aa: CASSEETPRNEQFF
abundance: few
j_gene: TRBJ2-1
d_gene: .
v_gene: TRBV6-1

CDR3nt: TGTGCCACCAGAGCGGGGGAGACCCAGTACTTC
CDR3aa: CATRAGETQYF
abundance: .
j_gene: TRBJ2-5
d_gene: TRBD2
v_gene: TRBV24-1

CDR3nt: TGTGCCAGCAGCTTGTCCCGTACAGGGGAATATTACACAGATACGCAGTATTTT
CDR3aa: CASSLSRTGEYYTDTQYF
abundance: .
j_gene: TRBJ2-3
d_gene: TRBD1
v_gene: TRBV5-6